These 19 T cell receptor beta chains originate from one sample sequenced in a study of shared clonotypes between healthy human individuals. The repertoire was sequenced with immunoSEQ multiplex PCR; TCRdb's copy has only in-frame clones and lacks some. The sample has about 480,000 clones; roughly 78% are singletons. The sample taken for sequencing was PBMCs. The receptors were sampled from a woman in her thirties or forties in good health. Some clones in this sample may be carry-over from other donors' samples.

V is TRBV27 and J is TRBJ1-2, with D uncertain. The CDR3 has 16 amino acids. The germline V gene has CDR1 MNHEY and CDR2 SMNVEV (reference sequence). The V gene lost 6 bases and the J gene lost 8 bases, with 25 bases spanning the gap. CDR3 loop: CASRPTPDYRGGGYTF. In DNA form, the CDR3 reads TGTGCCAGCAGACCTACCCCGGACTACCGGGGAGGAGGCTACACCTTC.

This CDR3 reads CASSQGSVVGYTF. CDR3 DNA sequence: TGCGCCAGCAGCCAAGGATCGGTGGTTGGCTACACCTTC. The genes are TRBV4-1 and TRBJ1-2; the D is unclear. The V gene lost 1 base and the J gene lost 7 bases, with 10 bases spanning the gap. The germline CDR1 and CDR2 sequences are MGHRA and YSYEKL. CDR3 length: 13 residues.

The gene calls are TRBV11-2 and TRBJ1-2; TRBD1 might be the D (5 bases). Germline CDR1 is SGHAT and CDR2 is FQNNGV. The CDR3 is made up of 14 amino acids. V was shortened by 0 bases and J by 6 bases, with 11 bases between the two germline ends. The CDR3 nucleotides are TGTGCCAGCAGCTTAGATAATGGGGGGGATGGCTACACCTTC. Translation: CASSLDNGGDGYTF. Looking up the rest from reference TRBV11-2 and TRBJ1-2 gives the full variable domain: EAGVAQSPRYKIIEKRQSVAFWCNPISGHATLYWYQQILGQGPKLLIQFQNNGVVDDSQLPKDRFSAERLKGVDSTLKIQPAKLEDSAVYLCASSLDNGGDGYTFGSGTRLTVV.

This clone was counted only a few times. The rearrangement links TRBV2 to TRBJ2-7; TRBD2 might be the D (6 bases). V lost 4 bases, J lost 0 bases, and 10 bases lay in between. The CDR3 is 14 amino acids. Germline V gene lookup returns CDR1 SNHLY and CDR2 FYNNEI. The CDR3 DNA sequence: TGTGCCAGCAGTGGCCAGCGGGCCTCCTACGAGCAGTACTTC. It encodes CASSGQRASYEQYF.

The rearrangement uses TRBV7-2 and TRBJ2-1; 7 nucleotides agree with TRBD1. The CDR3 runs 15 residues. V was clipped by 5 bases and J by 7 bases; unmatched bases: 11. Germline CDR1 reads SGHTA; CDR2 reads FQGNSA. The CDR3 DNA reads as TGTGCCAGCAGCCCCTCGACAGGGTGGGGGAATGAGCAGTTCTTC. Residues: CASSPSTGWGNEQFF.

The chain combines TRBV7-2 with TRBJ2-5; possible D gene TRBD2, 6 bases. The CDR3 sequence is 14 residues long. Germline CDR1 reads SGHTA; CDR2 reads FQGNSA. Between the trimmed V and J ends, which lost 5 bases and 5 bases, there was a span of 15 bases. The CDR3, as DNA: TGTGCCAGCAGCCCGGGACTCCCCGGGGAGACCCAGTACTTC. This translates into CASSPGLPGETQYF.

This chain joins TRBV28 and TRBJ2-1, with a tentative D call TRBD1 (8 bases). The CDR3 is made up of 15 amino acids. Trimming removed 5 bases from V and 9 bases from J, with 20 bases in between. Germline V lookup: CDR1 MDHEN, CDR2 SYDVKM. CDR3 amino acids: CASSPTGGGGGEQFF. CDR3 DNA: TGTGCCAGCAGTCCTACAGGGGGAGGGGGCGGTGAGCAGTTCTTC.

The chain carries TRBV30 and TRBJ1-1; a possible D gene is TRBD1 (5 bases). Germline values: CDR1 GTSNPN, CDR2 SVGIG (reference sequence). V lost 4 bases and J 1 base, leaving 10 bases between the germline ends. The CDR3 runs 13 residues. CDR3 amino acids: CAWMPGTNTEAFF. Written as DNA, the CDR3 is TGTGCCTGGATGCCAGGGACGAACACTGAAGCTTTCTTT.

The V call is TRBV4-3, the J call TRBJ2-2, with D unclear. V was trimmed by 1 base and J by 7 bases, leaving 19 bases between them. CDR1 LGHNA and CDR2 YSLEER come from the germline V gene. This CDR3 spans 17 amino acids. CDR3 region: CASSQAPSGLLSGELFF. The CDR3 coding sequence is TGCGCCAGCAGCCAAGCTCCGAGTGGGCTCCTTAGCGGGGAGCTGTTTTTT.

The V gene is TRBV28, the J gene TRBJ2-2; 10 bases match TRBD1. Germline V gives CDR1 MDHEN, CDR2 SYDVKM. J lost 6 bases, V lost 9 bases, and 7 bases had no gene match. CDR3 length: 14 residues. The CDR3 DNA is TGTGCCAGTCAACGGGACAGGGGTTCCGGGGAGCTGTTTTTT. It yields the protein CASQRDRGSGELFF.

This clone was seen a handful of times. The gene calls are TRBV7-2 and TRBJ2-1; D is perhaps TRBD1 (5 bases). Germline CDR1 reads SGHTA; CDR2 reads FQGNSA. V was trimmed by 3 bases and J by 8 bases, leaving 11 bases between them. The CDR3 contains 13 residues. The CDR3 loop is CASSLRTMDEQFF. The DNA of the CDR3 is TGTGCCAGCAGCTTGCGGACAATGGATGAGCAGTTCTTC.

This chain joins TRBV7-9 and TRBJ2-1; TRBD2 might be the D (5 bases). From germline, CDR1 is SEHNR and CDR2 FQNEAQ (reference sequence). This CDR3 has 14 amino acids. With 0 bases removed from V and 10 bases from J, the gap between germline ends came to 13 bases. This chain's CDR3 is CASSLAGEAGEQFF. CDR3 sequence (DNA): TGTGCCAGCAGCTTAGCGGGAGAAGCTGGCGAGCAGTTCTTC.

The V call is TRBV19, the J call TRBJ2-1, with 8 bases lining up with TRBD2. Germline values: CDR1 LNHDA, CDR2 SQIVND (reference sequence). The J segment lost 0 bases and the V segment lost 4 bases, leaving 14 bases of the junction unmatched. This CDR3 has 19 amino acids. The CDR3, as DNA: TGTGCCAGTAGTACCGCGGGGAGCGGGAGATTTAGCTCCTACAATGAGCAGTTCTTC. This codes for CASSTAGSGRFSSYNEQFF.

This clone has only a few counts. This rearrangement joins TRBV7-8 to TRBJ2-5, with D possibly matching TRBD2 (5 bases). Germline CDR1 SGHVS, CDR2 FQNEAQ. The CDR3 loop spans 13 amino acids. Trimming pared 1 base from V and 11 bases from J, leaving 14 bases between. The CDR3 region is CASSLGPVGEQYF. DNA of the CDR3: TGTGCCAGCAGCTTAGGACCGGTCGGGGAGCAGTACTTC.

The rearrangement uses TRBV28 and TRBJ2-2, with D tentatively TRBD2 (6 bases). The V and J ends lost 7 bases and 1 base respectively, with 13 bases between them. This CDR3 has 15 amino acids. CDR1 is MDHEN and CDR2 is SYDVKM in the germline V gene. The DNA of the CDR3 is TGTGCCAGCACCCGGGACTCCGAGAACACCGGGGAGCTGTTTTTT. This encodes CASTRDSENTGELFF.

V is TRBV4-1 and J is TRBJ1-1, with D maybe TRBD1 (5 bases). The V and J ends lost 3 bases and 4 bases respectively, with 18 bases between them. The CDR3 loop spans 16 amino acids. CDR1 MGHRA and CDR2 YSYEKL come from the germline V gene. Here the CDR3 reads CASSHPSSGGTTEAFF. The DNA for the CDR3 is TGCGCCAGCAGCCACCCCTCAAGCGGGGGGACCACTGAAGCTTTCTTT.

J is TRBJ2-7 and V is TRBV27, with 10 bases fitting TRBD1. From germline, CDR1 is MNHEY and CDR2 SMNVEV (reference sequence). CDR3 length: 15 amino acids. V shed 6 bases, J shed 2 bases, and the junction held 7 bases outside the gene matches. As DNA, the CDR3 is TGTGCCAGCAGCAGACAGGGGGCCCATCCCTACGAGCAGTACTTC. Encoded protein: CASSRQGAHPYEQYF.

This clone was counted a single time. The CDR3 DNA reads TGTGCCTGGAGTGGAGGGAGGGCGAACACCGGGGAGCTGTTTTTT. This sequence encodes CAWSGGRANTGELFF. The chain employs TRBV30 and TRBJ2-2; 7 nucleotides match TRBD2. From germline, CDR1 is GTSNPN and CDR2 SVGIG (reference sequence). J was trimmed by 0 bases and V by 1 base; bases with no gene match: 2. There are 15 residues in the CDR3.

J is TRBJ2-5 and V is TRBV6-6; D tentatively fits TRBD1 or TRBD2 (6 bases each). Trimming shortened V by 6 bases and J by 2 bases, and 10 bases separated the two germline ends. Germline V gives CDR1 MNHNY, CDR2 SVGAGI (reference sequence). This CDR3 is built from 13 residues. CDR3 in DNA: TGTGCCAGCAGCCGGGGGCCTCAAGAGACCCAGTACTTC. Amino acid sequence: CASSRGPQETQYF.